The source of this T cell receptor (beta chain) is a study of blood T cell repertoires in COVID-19. Measured with immunoSEQ multiplex PCR; TCRdb has only the in-frame clones, and not every one. The data contain under 85,000 clones, 82% of them seen just once; the ten biggest clones take up over 8.5%. CDR3 length: 13 residues. Germline V gene data show CDR1 as SGDLS and CDR2 as YYNGEE. Trimming cost V 4 bases and J 4 bases; bases outside gene matches: 4. The sequence came from a man aged 45-60 years with acute or convalescent COVID-19. Sequencing input: peripheral blood. This sequence joins TRBV9 and TRBJ1-1; 7 bases are a match to TRBD1. The CDR3 loop reads CASSHTGVTEAFF. In DNA, the CDR3 is TGTGCCAGCAGCCACACAGGGGTCACTGAAGCTTTCTTT.